This entry describes one T cell receptor (beta chain). The antigen remains undetermined. Time point described: newly diagnosed, previously untreated cHL patient sample. Magnetic negative selection isolated CD8+ T cells from thawed PBMCs. The protocol was immunoSEQ multiplex PCR, while the TCRdb copy is restricted to in-frame clones and leaves out a portion. Here the sample spans 5,000 to 6,500 clones, more than 80% being singletons. The data originate from a study of PD-1 blockade in classical Hodgkin lymphoma. Study-wide points: Diminished baseline TCR diversity has been reported in newly diagnosed patients relative to healthy donors.

The V gene's germline CDR1 is SQVTM and CDR2 ANQGSEA. The CDR3 is 17 residues long. V lost 0 bases, J lost 1 base, and 18 bases lay in between. The sequenced material came from CD8+ T cells from blood. The chain combines TRBV29-1 with TRBJ1-1; D might be TRBD1 (6 bases). This receptor was identified in a human donor with classical Hodgkin lymphoma. CDR3 in amino acids: CSVEDRGRGAPNTEAFF. The CDR3 DNA follows: TGCAGCGTTGAAGATCGGGGCAGGGGTGCCCCGAACACTGAAGCTTTCTTT.